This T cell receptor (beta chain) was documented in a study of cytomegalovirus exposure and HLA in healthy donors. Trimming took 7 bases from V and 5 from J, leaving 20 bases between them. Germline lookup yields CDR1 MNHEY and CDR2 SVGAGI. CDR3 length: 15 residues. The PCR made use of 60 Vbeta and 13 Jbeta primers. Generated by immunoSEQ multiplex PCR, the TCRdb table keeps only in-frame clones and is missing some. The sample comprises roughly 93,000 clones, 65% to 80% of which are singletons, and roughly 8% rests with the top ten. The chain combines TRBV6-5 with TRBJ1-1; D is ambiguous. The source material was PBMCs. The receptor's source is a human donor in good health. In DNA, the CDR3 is TGTGCCAGCAACCTACTCTGGCGAGCGGAGACTGAAGCTTTCTTT. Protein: CASNLLWRAETEAFF.